The 4 T cell receptor beta chains in this list originate from one sample, sequenced in a study of blood T cell repertoires in COVID-19. Using immunoSEQ multiplex PCR, the repertoire was profiled, and TCRdb retains in-frame clones only, with some absent. Of hundreds of thousands of clones detected, roughly 92% appear once; the ten largest clones hold around 0.85%. Sequenced: peripheral blood. The source is a man aged 55 to 70 with COVID-19, enrolled during active disease.

J is TRBJ1-1 and V is TRBV9; D possibly corresponds to TRBD1 (5 bases). The CDR3 extends over 15 amino acids. Germline CDR1 reads SGDLS; CDR2 reads YYNGEE. Between the trimmed V and J ends, which lost 1 base and 2 bases, there was a span of 12 bases. The CDR3 loop reads CASSVHWGENTEAFF. The CDR3 coding sequence is TGTGCCAGCAGCGTACATTGGGGGGAAAACACTGAAGCTTTCTTT.

This CDR3 reads CASSEGQVAQETQYF. The DNA for the CDR3 is TGTGCCAGCAGTGAGGGTCAGGTGGCGCAAGAGACCCAGTACTTC. V and J are TRBV2 and TRBJ2-5; no firm D call. The CDR3 runs to 15 residues. V was pared by 3 bases and J by 2 bases, with 13 bases between. Germline V lookup: CDR1 SNHLY, CDR2 FYNNEI.

This clone came up once. Sequence at one end of the junction differs from germline and may be a read error. The rearrangement uses TRBV5-1 and TRBJ2-3; 7 nucleotides agree with TRBD2. This CDR3 has 15 amino acids. CDR1 and CDR2 from the germline V gene are SGHRS and YFSETQ. Here the CDR3 DNA reads TGCGCCAGCACCTTGTGGGGCGGGGGTCACGATACGCAGTATTTT. Translation gives CASTLWGGGHDTQYF.

This rearrangement joins TRBV4-1 to TRBJ2-6, with 9 positions matching TRBD1. CDR3 size: 19 residues. J was trimmed by 0 bases and V by 4 bases; bases with no gene match: 10. The V gene's germline CDR1 is MGHRA and CDR2 YSYEKL. For the CDR3, the DNA is TGCGCCAGCAGCCCTCACCCGACAGGGGGAGGCTCTGGGGCCAACGTCCTGACTTTC. It yields the protein CASSPHPTGGGSGANVLTF.